This T cell receptor (beta chain) stems from a study of vaccination and CD4 T cells after COVID-19. Study findings and constraints: The median count of SARS-CoV-2-reactive clonotypes rose from roughly 21 to 40, not significantly.

As to this clonotype: The antigen remains unidentified.

Time point meaning: late sampling 161 to 241 days after vaccination in a few convalescent patients. Stated treatment: approximately 9-day PBMC culture with coronavirus spike peptide pools or control peptides (ViraFEST assay). The Oncomine TCR Beta short-read assay sequenced DNA from cultured CD4+ T cells. Genomic DNA was taken out of cultured CD4+ T cells by extraction. TCRdb passed the PCR reads through MiXCR, listing each CDR3 protein once. The sample shows about 25,000 distinct CDR3 sequences, roughly 38% of them seen only once. The sequenced sample was CD4+ T cells from blood, cultured in vitro, obtained about 7 months after SARS-CoV-2 vaccination. This receptor was obtained from a human donor who had recovered from COVID-19.

The CDR3 loop is CASSQPRGLAGQETQYF. CDR3 nucleotides: TGCGCCAGCAGCCAACCCCGGGGACTAGCGGGTCAAGAGACCCAGTACTTC. The V gene is TRBV4-1, the J gene TRBJ2-5; 12 bases map to TRBD2. The CDR3 loop spans 17 amino acids. Germline assignment: CDR1 MGHRA and CDR2 YSYEKL. V dropped 2 bases and J dropped 2; count of bases not matched to a gene: 6.